The source of this TCR beta chain is a study of T-cell memory formation after mild COVID-19. Findings and limits, study-wide: There was no confirmation that second-wave clones peaking on day 37 were SARS-CoV-2 specific. Clones shrinking from day 15 to 85 showed even CD4/CD8 mixes; later expanders tilted CD4+.

Regarding this clonotype: Antigen specificity is unknown.

Each CDR3 protein gets one entry after TCRdb re-called the 5' RACE reads with MiXCR. The sample has 250,000 to 300,000 distinct CDR3 sequences; roughly 15% are singletons. The CDR3 runs to 14 residues. The J segment lost 1 base and the V segment lost 6 bases, leaving 3 bases of the junction unmatched. The source material was PBMCs or a T cell subset sorted from them (not recorded which). The clonotype was recovered from a man aged 18 to 35 who had mild COVID-19 (a few samples of this study predate the infection). Cell type and time point are not known. The gene calls are TRBV12-3 or TRBV12-4 and TRBJ2-3, with 8 bases identical to TRBD2. The CDR3 here is CASSHGGGTDTQYF. CDR3 nucleotide sequence: TGTGCCAGCAGCCACGGGGGGGGCACAGATACGCAGTATTTT.